This is a list of T cell receptor beta chains from one sample in a study of CD8 T cells in ankylosing spondylitis. One entry per CDR3 protein results from TCRdb running MiXCR on the 5' RACE reads. The table shows 300,000 to 350,000 distinct CDR3 sequences, with roughly 14% occurring only once. Sequenced sample: blood, either unsorted or a sorted T cell fraction (not recorded which). The receptor set was obtained from a male donor with ankylosing spondylitis or in good health (not recorded which). The CDR3 runs from the conserved cysteine through the conserved F or W. The D gene is left open where the match is weak. Rows give clone size only sometimes, using once, few, many, or a class for an expanded clone.

size	length	V	D	J	CDR3	DNA
few	16	TRBV11-2	TRBD1	TRBJ2-2	CASSLSTGGAAGELFF	TGTGCCAGCAGCTTATCTACAGGGGGCGCCGCCGGGGAGCTGTTTTTT
-	12	TRBV12-5	-	TRBJ1-4	CASGSTNEKLFF	TGTGCTAGTGGTTCCACCAATGAAAAACTGTTTTTT
-	15	TRBV25-1	TRBD2	TRBJ2-1	CASSTLAGPDNEQFF	TGTGCCAGCAGTACTCTAGCGGGACCCGACAATGAGCAGTTCTTC
-	15	TRBV3-1	-	TRBJ2-4	CASSQPLGSGNIQYF	TGTGCCAGCAGCCAACCATTGGGTAGCGGAAACATTCAGTACTTC
-	12	TRBV30	-	TRBJ1-2	CAWSGQFYGYTF	TGTGCCTGGAGTGGACAGTTCTATGGCTACACCTTC
few	16	TRBV12-3/TRBV12-4	TRBD2	TRBJ2-1	CASSLWASGGAGEQFF	TGTGCCAGCAGTTTATGGGCTAGCGGGGGGGCAGGTGAGCAGTTCTTC
few	14	TRBV27	TRBD1	TRBJ1-2	CASSSPGQMYGYTF	TGTGCCAGCAGTTCTCCGGGACAGATGTATGGCTACACCTTC
-	12	TRBV20-1	TRBD1	TRBJ1-1	CSAWDRATEAFF	TGCAGTGCCTGGGACAGGGCCACTGAAGCTTTCTTT
few	15	TRBV5-1	-	TRBJ2-2	CASRFDGRNTGELFF	TGCGCCAGCAGATTTGACGGGCGGAACACCGGGGAGCTGTTTTTT
few	13	TRBV6-6	-	TRBJ1-2	CASSPDSTYGYTF	TGTGCCAGCAGCCCCGACAGCACTTATGGCTACACCTTC
few	16	TRBV10-1	TRBD1	TRBJ2-2	CASAGQGAIGTGELFF	TGCGCCAGCGCTGGACAGGGGGCGATAGGCACCGGGGAGCTGTTTTTT